Following are 20 T cell receptor beta chains from one sample sequenced in a study of blood T cell repertoires in COVID-19. Clones were read by immunoSEQ multiplex PCR, and TCRdb kept only the in-frame ones, dropping some. This table has 54,000 or so clones, 65% to 85% appearing once. Sequenced sample: peripheral blood. Receptors were obtained from a man of 80 years or more with COVID-19, enrolled during active disease.

J is TRBJ1-1 and V is TRBV9; unclear D gene. This CDR3 is built from 13 residues. The ends were cut back, 1 base at V and 1 base at J, with 5 bases in the middle. Germline V gives CDR1 SGDLS, CDR2 YYNGEE. DNA of the CDR3: TGTGCCAGCAGCGTACGGGGGAACACTGAAGCTTTCTTT. The encoded protein is CASSVRGNTEAFF.

In this sample, this clone turned up a few times. The V call is TRBV6-2 or TRBV6-3, the J call TRBJ2-7; D uncertain. Per the germline V gene, CDR1 is MNHEY and CDR2 is SVGEGT. CDR3 length: 13 residues. Trimming shortened V by 5 bases and J by 4 bases, and 12 bases separated the two germline ends. Here the CDR3 reads CASSPDETYEQYV. CDR3 bases: TGTGCCAGCAGTCCAGATGAGACTTACGAGCAGTACGTC.

This clone appeared a few times. The rearrangement uses TRBV6-2 or TRBV6-3 and TRBJ2-7, with TRBD2 identical over 11 bases. This CDR3 region has 14 residues. CDR1 is MNHEY, CDR2 SVGEGT, per germline. The J segment lost 6 bases and the V segment lost 5 bases, leaving 6 bases of the junction unmatched. CDR3 nucleotide sequence: TGTGCCAGCAGTAAGAGGCTAGCGGGAGGCGAGCAGTACGTC. Amino acid sequence: CASSKRLAGGEQYV.

This rearrangement joins TRBV4-3 to TRBJ1-2, with D possibly TRBD1 on 5 matching bases. Germline lookup yields CDR1 LGHNA and CDR2 YSLEER. The V end lost 0 bases, the J end lost 4 bases, and 15 bases lay between the germline ends. The CDR3 loop spans 16 amino acids. CDR3 DNA: TGCGCCAGCAGCCAAGACGAACAGGCAGGGATCTATGGCTACACCTTC. This gives the protein CASSQDEQAGIYGYTF.

The chain is built from TRBV5-4 and TRBJ2-7; TRBD2 aligns across 11 bases. The V gene end was trimmed by 4 bases and the J gene end by 2 bases; junction bases not matched to a gene: 2. This CDR3 has 14 residues. Germline CDR1 and CDR2: SGHNT and YYREEE (reference sequence). This CDR3 is CASSPGLAAYEQYF. CDR3 bases: TGTGCCAGCAGCCCGGGACTAGCGGCCTACGAGCAGTACTTC.

This clone has just a few counts. The J gene is TRBJ1-2, the V gene TRBV7-2; tentative D call: TRBD1 (5 bases). V shed 1 base and J shed 0 bases, with 9 bases lying between them. This CDR3 is built from 15 residues. CDR1 is SGHTA and CDR2 is FQGNSA in the germline V gene. The CDR3 DNA reads as TGTGCCAGCAGCTTAGGGGGCCGGGCTAACTATGGCTACACCTTC. As protein: CASSLGGRANYGYTF.

Of note for this clone: At one end, the junction sequence differs from germline, possibly due to a read error. The V and J genes are TRBV19 and TRBJ1-1, with 12 bases fitting TRBD1. The CDR3 extends over 17 amino acids. Germline CDR1 reads LNHDA; CDR2 reads SQIVND (reference sequence). The CDR3 here is CASSINRDRGLNTEAFF. The CDR3 coding sequence is TGTGCCAGTAGTATAAACCGGGACAGGGGGCTGAATACTGAAGCTTTCTTT.

A few counts support this clone. The rearrangement links TRBV6-2 or TRBV6-3 to TRBJ1-5; the D is unclear. CDR1 and CDR2 (germline): MNHEY, SVGEGT. The CDR3 extends over 15 amino acids. Trimming cost V 2 bases and J 4 bases, with 12 bases left between them. The CDR3 region has the DNA TGTGCCAGCAGTTACCCCGGGTCCTTTAATCAGCCCCAGCATTTT. Residues: CASSYPGSFNQPQHF.

V is TRBV12-3 or TRBV12-4 and J is TRBJ1-2; 8 bases are shared with TRBD1. The CDR3 has 12 residues. V shed 5 bases, J shed 6 bases, and the junction held 2 bases outside the gene matches. The CDR3 DNA reads as TGTGCCAGCAGTACACAGGGGGATGGCTACACCTTC. It encodes CASSTQGDGYTF.

The V call is TRBV6-5, the J call TRBJ2-5; TRBD2 matches 7 bases. The CDR3 sequence is 13 residues long. Germline-derived CDR1 and CDR2 are MNHEY and SVGAGI. After removal of 4 bases from V and 3 bases from J, the junction contained 2 bases not matched to a gene. The CDR3 DNA is TGTGCCAGCAGTTGGGCGGGGGAAGAGACCCAGTACTTC. Protein: CASSWAGEETQYF.

This sequence joins TRBV6-2 or TRBV6-3 and TRBJ2-4; the match to TRBD1 covers 8 bases. Germline V CDR1 and CDR2: MNHEY, SVGEGT. This CDR3 is 18 amino acids long. V lost 2 bases to trimming and J lost 0 bases; unmatched junction nucleotides: 9. The CDR3 DNA sequence: TGTGCCAGCAGTTACCCCCCGGGACAGGTGGTAGCCAAAAACATTCAGTACTTC. Amino acids: CASSYPPGQVVAKNIQYF.

This chain joins TRBV28 and TRBJ1-6, with TRBD1 as a possible D gene (6 bases). The CDR3 loop spans 16 amino acids. The V gene lost 5 bases and the J gene lost 8 bases, with 19 bases spanning the gap. Germline CDR1 is MDHEN and CDR2 is SYDVKM. CDR3 DNA sequence: TGTGCCAGCAGTCTGGGTGGGGGGGGGCGTGATTCACCCCTCCACTTT. Protein sequence: CASSLGGGGRDSPLHF.

The chain has TRBV18 and TRBJ2-1, with TRBD1 identical over 9 bases. The CDR3 is 17 amino acids. Germline V lookup: CDR1 KGHSH, CDR2 LQKENI. Trimming took 3 bases from V and 4 from J; bases not matched to a gene: 10. CDR3 in amino acids: CASSPRQTGGSYNEQFF. CDR3 in DNA: TGTGCCAGCTCACCTCGGCAGACAGGGGGGTCGTACAATGAGCAGTTCTTC.

V is TRBV6-2 or TRBV6-3 and J is TRBJ2-7; no firm D call. V gave up 6 bases and J gave up 2 bases, with 17 bases separating them. The V gene's germline CDR1 is MNHEY and CDR2 SVGEGT. The CDR3 consists of 15 residues. This chain's CDR3 is CASSRSAQPPYEQYF. Here the CDR3 DNA reads TGTGCCAGCAGCCGATCCGCGCAACCACCCTACGAGCAGTACTTC.

The CDR3 here is CASRPGQANTGELFF. CDR3 DNA: TGTGCCAGCAGACCCGGACAGGCGAACACCGGGGAGCTGTTTTTT. This chain uses TRBV6-5 with TRBJ2-2; 7 positions match TRBD1. V shed 6 bases and J 0 bases; nucleotides not matched to a gene: 4. The CDR3 length is 15 residues. Germline lookup yields CDR1 MNHEY and CDR2 SVGAGI.

Points on this clone: The sample carries other DNA sequences with the same CDR3. This chain connects TRBV4-3 to TRBJ1-2; D uncertain. Trimming left V 0 bases short and J 6 bases short, with 11 bases between. Germline CDR1 and CDR2: LGHNA and YSLEER. There are 14 residues in the CDR3. CDR3 in amino acids: CASSQDRSRNGYTF. The CDR3 nucleotides are TGCGCCAGCAGCCAAGATCGGTCCCGAAATGGCTACACCTTC.

The chain carries TRBV19 and TRBJ2-1; 9 bases map to TRBD2. Germline-derived CDR1 and CDR2 are LNHDA and SQIVND (reference sequence). V lost 3 bases, J lost 7 bases, and 7 bases stayed unmatched. This CDR3 region has 15 residues. CDR3 region: CASSIRASGINEQFF. Here the CDR3 DNA reads TGTGCCAGTAGTATTAGGGCTAGCGGGATAAATGAGCAGTTCTTC.

This chain uses TRBV6-5 with TRBJ1-2; TRBD1 agrees at 8 bases. Germline V gives CDR1 MNHEY, CDR2 SVGAGI. V shed 4 bases and J 7 bases; nucleotides not matched to a gene: 5. The CDR3 runs 13 residues. CDR3 protein: CASSSTGQGGYTF. CDR3 DNA: TGTGCCAGCAGTTCCACCGGACAGGGTGGCTACACCTTC.

The chain carries TRBV5-6 and TRBJ2-1; the match to TRBD2 covers 13 bases. Germline CDR1 is SGHDT and CDR2 is YYEEEE. V shed 5 bases, J shed 8 bases, and the junction held 7 bases outside the gene matches. The CDR3 has 15 residues. The CDR3 loop is CASSSGTSGTDEQFF. The CDR3 DNA sequence: TGTGCCAGCAGTTCCGGGACTAGCGGGACGGATGAGCAGTTCTTC.

The CDR3 sequence: CASSSRQRETQYF. The CDR3 bases are TGTGCCAGCAGTTCCCGACAGAGGGAGACCCAGTACTTC. The chain couples TRBV2 to TRBJ2-5, with a possible D match to TRBD1 (5 bases). Germline V CDR1 and CDR2: SNHLY, FYNNEI. The ends were cut back, 5 bases at V and 5 bases at J, with 12 bases in the middle. The length of the CDR3 is 13 residues. The whole variable domain, remainder taken from reference TRBV2 and TRBJ2-5, is EPEVTQTPSHQVTQMGQEVILRCVPISNHLYFYWYRQILGQKVEFLVSFYNNEISEKSEIFDDQFSVERPDGSNFTLKIRSTKLEDSAMYFCASSSRQRETQYFGPGTRLLVL.